The 5 T cell receptor beta chains given below trace back to one sample, sequenced in a study of PD-1 blockade in classical Hodgkin lymphoma. All patients experienced relapse after autologous stem cell transplantation, and brentuximab vedotin exposure was variable. Clones were sequenced by immunoSEQ multiplex PCR, and TCRdb holds only the in-frame ones, with some missing. The sample carries 98,000 or so clones, 80% to 90% recorded once. The specimen comprised peripheral blood mononuclear cells (PBMCs), sampled before the second cycle of nivolumab. The source of these receptors is a human donor with classical Hodgkin lymphoma.

This rearrangement joins TRBV7-6 to TRBJ2-7, with D hard to call. This CDR3 region has 13 residues. The V gene lost 2 bases and the J gene lost 6 bases, with 11 bases spanning the gap. The germline CDR1 and CDR2 sequences are SGHVS and FNYEAQ. CDR3 nucleotides: TGTGCCAGCAGCTTAAATAATAAAGGCGAGCAGTACTTC. It translates to CASSLNNKGEQYF.

V and J are TRBV19 and TRBJ2-7; 10 bases fit TRBD1. Per germline, CDR1 LNHDA and CDR2 SQIVND (reference sequence). Trimming removed 1 base from V and 2 bases from J; junction bases left unmatched: 2. This CDR3 spans 15 amino acids. The CDR3 region is CASSIGTGGTYEQYF. CDR3 coding DNA: TGTGCCAGTAGTATAGGGACAGGGGGTACCTACGAGCAGTACTTC. Using reference TRBV19 and TRBJ2-7 for the parts outside the CDR3, the full variable domain is DGGITQSPKYLFRKEGQNVTLSCEQNLNHDAMYWYRQDPGQGLRLIYYSQIVNDFQKGDIAEGYSVSREKKESFPLTVTSAQKNPTAFYLCASSIGTGGTYEQYFGPGTRLTVT.

The chain employs TRBV6-1 and TRBJ1-1, with 8 positions matching TRBD1. The CDR3 has 14 amino acids. Per the germline V gene, CDR1 is MNHNS and CDR2 is SASEGT. J lost 1 base, V lost 6 bases, and 4 bases had no gene match. The CDR3 coding sequence is TGTGCCAGCAGCGCAGGGGGCGAGAACACTGAAGCTTTCTTT. Translation gives CASSAGGENTEAFF.

The V and J genes are TRBV11-2 and TRBJ2-1; TRBD2 aligns across 8 bases. The V gene's germline CDR1 is SGHAT and CDR2 FQNNGV. The CDR3 is made up of 16 amino acids. The V and J ends lost 5 bases and 3 bases, in that order; junction bases with no gene match: 9. This CDR3 is CASSPIVAGIYNEQFF. CDR3 DNA sequence: TGTGCCAGCAGCCCCATAGTAGCGGGGATCTACAATGAGCAGTTCTTC.

The chain couples TRBV29-1 to TRBJ2-3; D is perhaps TRBD2 (6 bases). V was cut by 3 bases and J by 2 bases, with 12 bases left in between. The CDR3 has 14 residues. From germline, CDR1 is SQVTM and CDR2 ANQGSEA. CDR3 DNA sequence: TGCAGCGTTGATGGGGGACTGACCACAGATACGCAGTATTTT. Residues: CSVDGGLTTDTQYF.